Each of the 32 T cell receptor beta chains below was sequenced from the same sample in a study of OX40 agonist ivuxolimab in advanced cancers. The library was built by means of the immunoSEQ multiplex PCR assay. Sourced from immuneACCESS, this table was stored by TCRdb with only in-frame sequences that have V and J called. A share of the clones is absent; for the studies checked, an unresolved V gene accounts for under half, and the remainder has no known explanation. This sample holds roughly 92,000 clones; around 87% were observed only once. The ten largest make up about 0.16% of the sample. Here the sequenced sample was CD4+ or CD8+ T cells sorted from blood, taken in a trial of the OX40 agonist ivuxolimab. These receptors all come from an adult with an advanced solid tumor such as melanoma, head and neck, liver or kidney cancer.

V is TRBV9 and J is TRBJ2-1, with unresolved D. Trimming pared 1 base from V and 4 bases from J, leaving 15 bases between. Germline values: CDR1 SGDLS, CDR2 YYNGEE. There are 16 residues in the CDR3. In nucleotides, the CDR3 is TGTGCCAGCAGCGTATCATCCCCCTTTGGATACAATGAGCAGTTCTTC. It is translated as CASSVSSPFGYNEQFF.

The chain combines TRBV30 with TRBJ2-3; D tentatively fits TRBD1 or TRBD2 (5 bases each). Trimming removed 3 bases at V and 0 bases at J, with 13 bases between. CDR1 is GTSNPN, CDR2 SVGIG, per germline (reference sequence). The length of the CDR3 is 15 residues. The CDR3 DNA sequence: TGTGCCTGGAGAGGGACCCTCTATAGCACAGATACGCAGTATTTT. Protein: CAWRGTLYSTDTQYF. The entire variable domain, with the rest obtained from reference TRBV30 and TRBJ2-3, is as follows: SQTIHQWPATLVQPVGSPLSLECTVEGTSNPNLYWYRQAAGRGLQLLFYSVGIGQISSEVPQNLSASRPQDRQFILSSKKLLLSDSGFYLCAWRGTLYSTDTQYFGPGTRLTVL.

This rearrangement joins TRBV29-1 to TRBJ2-1; no firm D call. CDR1 SQVTM and CDR2 ANQGSEA come from the germline V gene. V was pared by 4 bases and J by 2 bases, with 6 bases between. This CDR3 region has 12 residues. Here the CDR3 DNA reads TGCAGCGTTGCGTTCACCTACAATGAGCAGTTCTTC. It is translated as CSVAFTYNEQFF.

The chain has TRBV27 and TRBJ1-4; D not certain. The CDR3 has 13 residues. Germline-derived CDR1 and CDR2 are MNHEY and SMNVEV (reference sequence). V dropped 2 bases and J dropped 11 bases, with 12 bases sitting between them. DNA of the CDR3: TGTGCCAGCAGTTTAGTCACCGGTGGGAAACTGTTTTTT. Its translation is CASSLVTGGKLFF.

The chain is built from TRBV28 and TRBJ2-3; 7 bases line up with TRBD2. V was clipped by 4 bases and J by 7 bases; unmatched bases: 11. CDR1 is MDHEN, CDR2 SYDVKM, per germline. This CDR3 contains 15 residues. The CDR3 nucleotides are TGTGCCAGCAGTTCCGTTAGGAGCGGGACGCATACGCAGTATTTT. Translation: CASSSVRSGTHTQYF.

The V and J genes are TRBV6-1 and TRBJ2-7; no reliable D call. The V and J ends lost 8 bases and 4 bases respectively, with 9 bases between them. The CDR3 sequence is 11 residues long. CDR1 is MNHNS and CDR2 is SASEGT in the germline V gene. Here the CDR3 DNA reads TGTGCCAGCGGGCCTAGATACGAGCAGTACTTC. Its protein product is CASGPRYEQYF.

In this sample, this clone turned up a few times. V is TRBV29-1 and J is TRBJ2-1; D not certain. Germline CDR1 SQVTM, CDR2 ANQGSEA. The CDR3 runs to 14 residues. Trimming stripped 4 bases from V and 0 bases from J, with 10 bases between. CDR3: CSVVRLGSYNEQFF. CDR3 DNA sequence: TGCAGCGTTGTTCGTCTGGGCTCCTACAATGAGCAGTTCTTC.

This clone has only one observation. The rearrangement links TRBV29-1 to TRBJ2-1; D perhaps matches TRBD1 (5 bases). Trimming shortened V by 6 bases and J by 8 bases, and 14 bases separated the two germline ends. Germline V CDR1 and CDR2: SQVTM, ANQGSEA. The CDR3 loop spans 12 amino acids. CDR3 protein: CSVRIFRDEQFF. The CDR3 region has the DNA TGCAGCGTCCGCATCTTCAGGGATGAGCAGTTCTTC.

The V gene is TRBV30, the J gene TRBJ2-5; D gene ambiguous. Trimming took 3 bases from V and 4 from J, leaving 6 bases between them. Germline CDR1 and CDR2: GTSNPN and SVGIG (reference sequence). The CDR3 contains 11 residues. CDR3: CAWSWGETQYF. For the CDR3, the DNA is TGTGCCTGGAGCTGGGGAGAGACCCAGTACTTC.

This clone came up once. The chain combines TRBV30 with TRBJ1-4, with D maybe TRBD1 (5 bases). Per the germline V gene, CDR1 is GTSNPN and CDR2 is SVGIG (reference sequence). The CDR3 covers 13 residues. The V gene lost 2 bases and the J gene lost 7 bases, with 11 bases spanning the gap. The CDR3 is CAWSREGREKLFF. CDR3 nucleotides: TGTGCCTGGAGTAGGGAGGGGCGTGAAAAACTGTTTTTT.

The rearrangement joins TRBV9 to TRBJ2-2; D unclear. The CDR3 covers 13 residues. V dropped 3 bases and J dropped 7 bases, with 10 bases sitting between them. Germline assignment: CDR1 SGDLS and CDR2 YYNGEE. CDR3 DNA sequence: TGTGCCAGCAGCGGGCAGTGGGTCGGGGAGCTGTTTTTT. Protein sequence: CASSGQWVGELFF.

The chain is built from TRBV30 and TRBJ2-1; D is ambiguous. Germline lookup yields CDR1 GTSNPN and CDR2 SVGIG (reference sequence). The CDR3 length is 13 residues. Trimming stripped 2 bases from V and 7 bases from J, with 12 bases between. This CDR3 is CAWSPAVWNEQFF. The DNA of the CDR3 is TGTGCCTGGAGTCCTGCTGTATGGAATGAGCAGTTCTTC.

This clone was observed a single time. The chain couples TRBV10-3 to TRBJ1-2; 10 nucleotides agree with TRBD1. The CDR3 is 14 residues long. The germline V gene encodes CDR1 ENHRY and CDR2 SYGVKD. After removal of 4 bases from V and 2 bases from J, the junction contained 1 base not matched to a gene. The CDR3 loop is CAISGDRGNYGYTF. CDR3 in DNA: TGTGCCATCAGTGGGGACAGGGGAAACTATGGCTACACCTTC.

This clone was observed a single time. This sequence joins TRBV27 and TRBJ2-7; D unclear. Germline assignment: CDR1 MNHEY and CDR2 SMNVEV (reference sequence). The CDR3 totals 15 residues. V lost 3 bases and J lost 6, with 18 bases in between. In DNA, the CDR3 is TGTGCCAGCAGTTTCAGAAACTCCTTAATTGGCGAGCAGTACTTC. Its protein product is CASSFRNSLIGEQYF.

The rearrangement uses TRBV18 and TRBJ1-2, with 7 bases matching TRBD1. There are 13 residues in the CDR3. Germline CDR1 KGHSH, CDR2 LQKENI. V lost 5 bases, J lost 4 bases, and 4 bases stayed unmatched. The CDR3 DNA sequence: TGTGCCAGCTCAGTGGACAGGATCTATGGCTACACCTTC. This sequence encodes CASSVDRIYGYTF.

The genes are TRBV7-8 and TRBJ2-7; either TRBD1 or TRBD2 may fit D (5 bases each). V lost 3 bases and J 2 bases, leaving 11 bases between the germline ends. The germline gives CDR1 SGHVS, CDR2 FQNEAQ. The CDR3 runs to 14 residues. The CDR3 loop reads CASSLGRVAYEQYF. The CDR3 region has the DNA TGTGCCAGCAGCTTGGGGCGGGTAGCCTACGAGCAGTACTTC.

The genes are TRBV19 and TRBJ2-2, with D possibly TRBD2 on 5 matching bases. The CDR3 extends over 14 amino acids. Germline V gene data show CDR1 as LNHDA and CDR2 as SQIVND (reference sequence). Trimming stripped 5 bases from V and 4 bases from J, with 11 bases between. The CDR3 spells CASSALRATGELFF. CDR3 bases: TGTGCCAGTAGTGCCCTGCGGGCCACCGGGGAGCTGTTTTTT. The entire variable domain, with the rest obtained from reference TRBV19 and TRBJ2-2, is as follows: DGGITQSPKYLFRKEGQNVTLSCEQNLNHDAMYWYRQDPGQGLRLIYYSQIVNDFQKGDIAEGYSVSREKKESFPLTVTSAQKNPTAFYLCASSALRATGELFFGEGSRLTVL.

This clone was seen only once. V is TRBV7-9 and J is TRBJ2-2; perhaps TRBD1 as D (5 bases). CDR1 and CDR2 (germline): SEHNR, FQNEAQ (reference sequence). CDR3 length: 15 residues. V lost 5 bases and J lost 5, with 15 bases in between. The CDR3 DNA follows: TGTGCCAGCAGCCCTGGGGCCAGTTGGACCGGGGAGCTGTTTTTT. Its translation: CASSPGASWTGELFF. Looking up the rest from reference TRBV7-9 and TRBJ2-2 gives the full variable domain: DTGVSQNPRHKITKRGQNVTFRCDPISEHNRLYWYRQTLGQGPEFLTYFQNEAQLEKSRLLSDRFSAERPKGSFSTLEIQRTEQGDSAMYLCASSPGASWTGELFFGEGSRLTVL.

V gene TRBV5-8 combines with J gene TRBJ2-7; D is possibly TRBD1 or TRBD2 (6 bases each). Germline V lookup: CDR1 SGHTS, CDR2 YDEGEE. The ends were cut back, 4 bases at V and 2 bases at J, with 13 bases in the middle. The CDR3 loop spans 14 amino acids. CDR3 coding DNA: TGTGCCAGCAGCCGAGGGGGGAGAACCTACGAGCAGTACTTC. It is translated as CASSRGGRTYEQYF.

This sequence joins TRBV6-1 and TRBJ1-1, with a tentative D call TRBD1 (6 bases). Deletions cut 6 bases from V and 5 bases from J, with 13 bases between. Germline V gene lookup returns CDR1 MNHNS and CDR2 SASEGT. There are 13 residues in the CDR3. CDR3 coding DNA: TGTGCCAGCAGCAGGGGCGGGTGGACTGAAGCTTTCTTT. It encodes CASSRGGWTEAFF.

CDR3 nucleotides: TGTGCCAGCAGCTTAAGGCACCTGGGGTACACTGAAGCTTTCTTT. It translates to CASSLRHLGYTEAFF. V gene TRBV13 combines with J gene TRBJ1-1; no clear D. Germline CDR1 reads PRHDT; CDR2 reads FYEKMQ (reference sequence). The CDR3 covers 15 residues. V lost 2 bases, J lost 3 bases, and 13 bases lay in between.

For this clone: The same CDR3 arises from other DNA sequences in this sample as well. The V and J genes are TRBV19 and TRBJ2-5, with 7 bases lining up with TRBD1. CDR3 length equals 13 residues. V shed 3 bases, J shed 4 bases, and the junction held 2 bases outside the gene matches. Germline CDR1 is LNHDA and CDR2 is SQIVND (reference sequence). The CDR3 spells CASSMNRGETQYF. In DNA form, the CDR3 reads TGTGCCAGTAGTATGAACAGGGGAGAGACCCAGTACTTC.

The chain carries TRBV13 and TRBJ1-1; no clear D gene. The ends were cut back, 1 base at V and 10 bases at J, with 16 bases in the middle. The CDR3 extends over 14 amino acids. The germline CDR1 and CDR2 sequences are PRHDT and FYEKMQ (reference sequence). CDR3 amino acids: CASSLAGIPSGAFF. The CDR3 DNA reads as TGTGCCAGCAGCTTAGCCGGGATTCCTAGTGGAGCTTTCTTT.

V usage is TRBV7-2 and J usage is TRBJ1-5; no clear D. The CDR3 consists of 12 residues. The V gene's germline CDR1 is SGHTA and CDR2 FQGNSA. V lost 3 bases and J lost 5, with 5 bases in between. CDR3 bases: TGTGCCAGCAGCTTCCTAGATCAGCCCCAGCATTTT. This translates into CASSFLDQPQHF.

The genes are TRBV18 and TRBJ1-4; D not certain. The V gene lost 2 bases and the J gene lost 2 bases, with 9 bases spanning the gap. The germline V gene encodes CDR1 KGHSH and CDR2 LQKENI. The CDR3 length is 15 residues. The CDR3 nucleotides are TGTGCCAGCTCACCATACACAGTTACTAATGAAAAACTGTTTTTT. Its translation: CASSPYTVTNEKLFF.

The genes are TRBV6-5 and TRBJ1-1; 9 bases agree with TRBD1. This CDR3 has 14 residues. The ends lost 6 bases at V and 4 bases at J; junction bases unmatched: 6. Germline V gene sequence: CDR1 MNHEY, CDR2 SVGAGI. The CDR3 nucleotides are TGTGCCAGCAGCCTACAGGGGGCCGGCACTGAAGCTTTCTTT. Protein: CASSLQGAGTEAFF.

J is TRBJ2-5 and V is TRBV6-6; D not resolved. Germline V gives CDR1 MNHNY, CDR2 SVGAGI (reference sequence). This CDR3 has 13 amino acids. V was trimmed by 2 bases and J by 3 bases, leaving 7 bases between them. CDR3 nucleotides: TGTGCCAGCAGTTACGAGCAGAAAGAGACCCAGTACTTC. This gives the protein CASSYEQKETQYF.

The J gene is TRBJ2-1, the V gene TRBV28; 8 bases are shared with TRBD2. Germline V lookup: CDR1 MDHEN, CDR2 SYDVKM. CDR3 length: 15 amino acids. V trimming: 3 bases; J trimming: 6 bases; junction bases outside the gene matches: 7. The CDR3 loop is CASSFLAGGTNEQFF. Here the CDR3 DNA reads TGTGCCAGCAGTTTCCTCGCGGGGGGCACCAATGAGCAGTTCTTC.

With regard to this clone: A junction end diverges from the germline sequence, so it may reflect a read error. This chain links TRBV19 with TRBJ1-1, with a possible D match to TRBD1 (5 bases). The CDR3 runs to 13 residues. Germline CDR1 is LNHDA and CDR2 is SQIVND (reference sequence). The CDR3, as DNA: TGTGCCAGTACTATATTAGGACACCCTGAAGCTTTCTTT. Encoded protein: CASTILGHPEAFF.

This rearrangement joins TRBV9 to TRBJ2-7; D may be TRBD2 (6 bases). CDR1 is SGDLS, CDR2 YYNGEE, per germline. This CDR3 is 13 amino acids long. V was cut by 3 bases and J by 5 bases, with 12 bases left in between. The DNA for the CDR3 is TGTGCCAGCAGCGGGAGGGCCATGGACGAGCAGTACTTC. Translation: CASSGRAMDEQYF.

The CDR3 DNA follows: TGTGCCAGCAGCTTGACAGGGAGCTCTGGAAACACCATATATTTT. Amino acids: CASSLTGSSGNTIYF. The chain carries TRBV5-6 and TRBJ1-3; D is possibly TRBD1 (6 bases). The CDR3 contains 15 residues. Germline CDR1 SGHDT, CDR2 YYEEEE. V lost 1 base and J lost 0, with 8 bases in between.

The chain combines TRBV2 with TRBJ2-5; the D gene is possibly TRBD1 (5 bases). This CDR3 contains 14 residues. CDR1 and CDR2 from the germline V gene are SNHLY and FYNNEI. V lost 4 bases to trimming and J lost 5 bases, with 14 bases between them. The chain's CDR3 is CASSVDSPGETQYF. CDR3 DNA sequence: TGTGCCAGCAGTGTTGACAGTCCCGGGGAGACCCAGTACTTC.